These 27 T cell receptor beta chains came from one sample sequenced in a study of CD8 T cells in Susac syndrome (dated 2019 in TCRdb). The library was generated by the immunoSEQ multiplex PCR assay. RNA was extracted using the RNeasy kit, and roughly 0.5 to 1 microgram was reverse transcribed with random hexamers. Using fastp at Q25 and MiXCR, TCRdb reprocessed the public reads and kept productive beta chains. Duplicate CDR3 protein sequences are folded into a single record with the most common DNA and genes. This sample gives around 90,000 distinct CDR3 sequences in total; 95% to 96% of them show up just once. Roughly 0.62% of the sample is taken by the ten largest. Sequencing used CD8+ T cells from PBMCs. These receptors came from a human donor with Susac syndrome.

The gene calls are TRBV7-3 and TRBJ2-3; 10 bases are a match to TRBD1. The CDR3 length is 14 residues. The ends lost 5 bases at V and 6 bases at J; junction bases unmatched: 5. The V gene's germline CDR1 is SGHTA and CDR2 FQGTGA. The CDR3 region has the DNA TGTGCCAGCAGCCCCTCGACAGGGGGCGATACGCAGTATTTT. Translation gives CASSPSTGGDTQYF.

The rearrangement uses TRBV4-3 and TRBJ1-2; D is undetermined. The CDR3 is 14 residues long. With 4 bases removed from V and 4 bases from J, the gap between germline ends came to 13 bases. The V gene's germline CDR1 is LGHNA and CDR2 YSLEER. The CDR3 protein is CASSPLEPGYGYTF. The DNA of the CDR3 is TGCGCCAGCAGCCCCTTAGAGCCAGGCTATGGCTACACCTTC.

This chain links TRBV6-2 or TRBV6-3 with TRBJ2-7; TRBD2 agrees at 8 bases. Germline assignment: CDR1 MNHEY and CDR2 SVGEGT. The CDR3 is 15 amino acids. The V gene end was trimmed by 2 bases and the J gene end by 2 bases; junction bases not matched to a gene: 5. The CDR3 reads CASSYPLAVAYEQYF. The CDR3, as DNA: TGTGCCAGCAGTTACCCACTAGCGGTGGCCTACGAGCAGTACTTC.

In nucleotides, the CDR3 is TGTGCCAGCAGTTTCCCTCCCCGGACTAGCGGTTACAATGAGCAGTTCTTC. Translating gives CASSFPPRTSGYNEQFF. The chain links TRBV27 to TRBJ2-1; 10 bases agree with TRBD2. J gave up 4 bases and V 3 bases, and 9 bases lay outside the gene matches. CDR1 is MNHEY, CDR2 SMNVEV, per germline (reference sequence). The CDR3 runs 17 residues.

V is TRBV15 and J is TRBJ2-3, with a tentative D call TRBD2 (5 bases). Trimming cost V 0 bases and J 6 bases, with 16 bases left between them. CDR1 LNHNV and CDR2 YYDKDF come from the germline V gene (reference sequence). The CDR3 has 16 amino acids. The CDR3 DNA is TGTGCCACCAGCAGAGATATAGGGAGCACGGGCGATACGCAGTATTTT. Protein: CATSRDIGSTGDTQYF.

The chain joins TRBV28 to TRBJ1-5; D is unclear. CDR3 size: 17 residues. CDR1 is MDHEN and CDR2 is SYDVKM in the germline V gene. V was pared by 4 bases and J by 0 bases, with 16 bases between. DNA for the CDR3: TGTGCCAGCAGTTCATCCGCTCACTTCGGTAGCAATCAGCCCCAGCATTTT. This gives the protein CASSSSAHFGSNQPQHF.

The rearrangement links TRBV20-1 to TRBJ1-1; 8 nucleotides agree with TRBD1. Germline values: CDR1 DFQATT, CDR2 SNEGSKA (reference sequence). The CDR3 spans 12 residues. CDR3 sequence reads: CRGQGVGTEAFF. In DNA form, the CDR3 reads TGCAGAGGACAGGGTGTGGGCACTGAAGCTTTCTTT.

In nucleotides, the CDR3 is TGCAGTGCGCGACAGGGGACGCAATCGGCTTTCTTT. It is translated as CSARQGTQSAFF. The V and J genes are TRBV20-1 and TRBJ1-1; 8 bases fit TRBD1. V shed 6 bases, J shed 11 bases, and the junction held 11 bases outside the gene matches. The CDR3 length is 12 residues. Per germline, CDR1 DFQATT and CDR2 SNEGSKA (reference sequence).

The chain links TRBV20-1 to TRBJ1-6; the D is unclear. This CDR3 contains 16 residues. Trimming removed 3 bases from V and 5 bases from J, with 17 bases in between. CDR1 DFQATT and CDR2 SNEGSKA come from the germline V gene (reference sequence). CDR3 in DNA: TGCAGTGCTAGGTTTTCTGTGGGCATCCATAATTCACCCCTCCACTTT. Protein sequence: CSARFSVGIHNSPLHF.

The chain is built from TRBV11-3 and TRBJ2-1, with 12 bases lining up with TRBD1. Germline loops: CDR1 SGHNT, CDR2 YENEEA. V was clipped by 4 bases and J by 7 bases; unmatched bases: 8. The CDR3 covers 16 residues. The CDR3 loop reads CASSSGPGQGANEQFF. Here the CDR3 DNA reads TGTGCCAGCAGCTCGGGGCCGGGACAGGGGGCAAATGAGCAGTTCTTC.

The chain couples TRBV5-4 to TRBJ1-2; 7 bases match TRBD1. J was trimmed by 8 bases and V by 0 bases; bases with no gene match: 4. CDR3 size: 13 residues. Looked up from germline, CDR1 is SGHNT and CDR2 is YYREEE (reference sequence). DNA of the CDR3: TGTGCCAGCAGCTTGGGACAGGGTGAAGGCTACACCTTC. Translated, it gives CASSLGQGEGYTF.

V and J are TRBV6-1 and TRBJ1-1, with 7 bases lining up with TRBD1. J was trimmed by 5 bases and V by 7 bases; bases with no gene match: 13. The germline gives CDR1 MNHNS, CDR2 SASEGT. The CDR3 has 15 residues. Written as DNA, the CDR3 is TGTGCCAGCACTCCCTCGGTCGTCAGGGGGACTGAAGCTTTCTTT. This translates into CASTPSVVRGTEAFF.

The chain couples TRBV5-1 to TRBJ2-1; 7 bases fit TRBD2. Germline V gene data show CDR1 as SGHRS and CDR2 as YFSETQ. This CDR3 is built from 16 residues. Losses at the gene ends were 0 bases for V and 3 bases for J; bases not matched to a gene: 6. The CDR3: CASSLEGSGIYNEQFF. The CDR3 nucleotides read TGCGCCAGCAGCTTGGAAGGAAGCGGGATCTACAATGAGCAGTTCTTC.

The rearrangement uses TRBV30 and TRBJ1-4; possible D gene TRBD1, 5 bases. Per the germline V gene, CDR1 is GTSNPN and CDR2 is SVGIG (reference sequence). This CDR3 is built from 14 residues. V lost 1 base to trimming and J lost 4 bases, with 10 bases between them. The CDR3 is CAWSATGFNEKLFF. Here the CDR3 DNA reads TGTGCCTGGAGTGCCACAGGATTTAATGAAAAACTGTTTTTT.

The chain recombines TRBV6-5 with TRBJ2-3, with 14 bases lining up with TRBD2. Germline CDR1 MNHEY, CDR2 SVGAGI. This CDR3 spans 18 amino acids. V dropped 4 bases and J dropped 6; count of bases not matched to a gene: 12. In DNA, the CDR3 is TGTGCCAGCAGTTTGACTAGCGGGGGGGCCGGTGCCACGGATACGCAGTATTTT. Translating gives CASSLTSGGAGATDTQYF.

The rearrangement links TRBV20-1 to TRBJ1-6; 7 bases agree with TRBD1. V trimming: 4 bases; J trimming: 8 bases; junction bases outside the gene matches: 5. This CDR3 is built from 13 residues. CDR1 is DFQATT and CDR2 is SNEGSKA in the germline V gene (reference sequence). The CDR3 DNA reads TGCAGTGCTATGGGTCAGGGGGATTCACCCCTCCACTTT. Its translation is CSAMGQGDSPLHF.

The chain combines TRBV21-1 with TRBJ2-7; the table names TRBD2, a call not compared with the DNA. TRBV21-1 is assigned pseudogene status. The CDR3 spans 14 residues. Here the CDR3 reads CASGRRESSYEQYF. Here the CDR3 DNA reads TGTGCCAGCGGGCGGCGGGAGAGCTCCTACGAGCAGTACTTC.

The chain couples TRBV7-2 to TRBJ1-4; D gene unclear. The V gene's germline CDR1 is SGHTA and CDR2 FQGNSA. Trimming removed 5 bases at V and 5 bases at J, with 9 bases between. The CDR3 is 13 amino acids. The CDR3 region has the DNA TGTGCCAGCAGCCCCCGTGGGAATGAAAAACTGTTTTTT. Residues: CASSPRGNEKLFF.

The J gene is TRBJ1-2, the V gene TRBV7-9; D not certain. Trimming left V 5 bases short and J 2 bases short, with 12 bases between. This CDR3 comprises 14 residues. CDR1 SEHNR and CDR2 FQNEAQ come from the germline V gene (reference sequence). The CDR3 coding sequence is TGTGCCAGCAGCCCCCCCAGTTTCAACTATGGCTACACCTTC. Translation gives CASSPPSFNYGYTF.

The table lists this clonotype with a count of one. V is TRBV13 and J is TRBJ1-6; D uncertain. This CDR3 is 15 amino acids long. V gave up 5 bases and J gave up 7 bases, with 15 bases separating them. Germline loops: CDR1 PRHDT, CDR2 FYEKMQ (reference sequence). CDR3 amino acids: CASSPSSEGNSPLHF. The CDR3 region has the DNA TGTGCCAGCAGCCCCTCTAGTGAAGGGAATTCACCCCTCCACTTT.

This chain connects TRBV4-1 to TRBJ1-1; D is uncertain. V was cut by 0 bases and J by 5 bases, with 13 bases left in between. This CDR3 comprises 15 residues. CDR1 and CDR2 (germline): MGHRA, YSYEKL. This chain's CDR3 is CASSQDLASGTEAFF. The CDR3 DNA is TGCGCCAGCAGCCAAGATCTAGCCAGCGGTACTGAAGCTTTCTTT.

The chain employs TRBV6-5 and TRBJ2-7; the D is unclear. The V and J ends lost 0 bases and 4 bases respectively, with 7 bases between them. Germline lookup yields CDR1 MNHEY and CDR2 SVGAGI. CDR3 size: 13 residues. The CDR3 DNA follows: TGTGCCAGCAGTTACTCGATAGAGTACGAGCAGTACTTC. Residues: CASSYSIEYEQYF.

The CDR3 DNA follows: TGTGCCTACATGGAGAGGGGCTACACCTTC. Its protein is CAYMERGYTF. The chain combines TRBV30 with TRBJ1-2, with unresolved D. Germline V lookup: CDR1 GTSNPN, CDR2 SVGIG (reference sequence). Trimming pared 7 bases from V and 8 bases from J, leaving 11 bases between. The CDR3 is made up of 10 amino acids.

The rearrangement joins TRBV5-4 to TRBJ1-2; tentative D call: TRBD1 (5 bases). With 2 bases removed from V and 3 bases from J, the gap between germline ends came to 11 bases. From germline, CDR1 is SGHNT and CDR2 YYREEE (reference sequence). This CDR3 spans 14 amino acids. CDR3 protein: CASSLSRGYYGYTF. In nucleotides, the CDR3 is TGTGCCAGCAGCTTAAGTAGGGGATACTATGGCTACACCTTC.

The rearrangement uses TRBV2 and TRBJ2-5, with TRBD2 matching over 8 bases. CDR1 is SNHLY, CDR2 FYNNEI, per germline. This CDR3 region has 15 residues. J gave up 1 base and V 7 bases, and 8 bases lay outside the gene matches. The CDR3 nucleotides read TGTGCCAGCATCCTACTAGCGGCGGTCCAAGAGACCCAGTACTTC. It specifies CASILLAAVQETQYF.

This chain uses TRBV30 with TRBJ1-2; D is perhaps TRBD1 (6 bases). Deletions cut 5 bases from V and 4 bases from J, with 14 bases between. CDR1 and CDR2 from the germline V gene are GTSNPN and SVGIG (reference sequence). The length of the CDR3 is 13 residues. In DNA form, the CDR3 reads TGTGCCTGGCGAGGGGGTGCCGGCTATGGCTACACCTTC. This sequence encodes CAWRGGAGYGYTF. The whole variable domain, filled in from reference TRBV30 and TRBJ1-2, reads SQTIHQWPATLVQPVGSPLSLECTVEGTSNPNLYWYRQAAGRGLQLLFYSVGIGQISSEVPQNLSASRPQDRQFILSSKKLLLSDSGFYLCAWRGGAGYGYTFGSGTRLTVV.

The V call is TRBV6-5, the J call TRBJ2-1; either TRBD1 or TRBD2 may fit D (5 bases each). This CDR3 comprises 15 residues. V dropped 5 bases and J dropped 5 bases, with 16 bases sitting between them. The germline V gene has CDR1 MNHEY and CDR2 SVGAGI. The CDR3 bases are TGTGCCAGCAGTACACTCGGGACGGGTAACAATGAGCAGTTCTTC. This translates into CASSTLGTGNNEQFF.